This TCR beta chain was documented in a study of blood T cell repertoires in COVID-19. The table came from immunoSEQ multiplex PCR; TCRdb's copy has only in-frame clones and leaves some out. Of 80,000 to 95,000 clones listed, over 75% are singletons. This CDR3 is 16 amino acids long. Trimming cost V 5 bases and J 4 bases; bases outside gene matches: 5. The germline V gene has CDR1 SGHVS and CDR2 FNYEAQ. This sequence originates from an elderly man with active or convalescent COVID-19. The source material was peripheral blood. V gene TRBV7-6 combines with J gene TRBJ2-2; 12 nucleotides agree with TRBD2. The CDR3 reads CASSQTSGGGTGELFF. The CDR3 bases are TGTGCCAGCAGCCAGACTAGCGGGGGTGGCACCGGGGAGCTGTTTTTT.